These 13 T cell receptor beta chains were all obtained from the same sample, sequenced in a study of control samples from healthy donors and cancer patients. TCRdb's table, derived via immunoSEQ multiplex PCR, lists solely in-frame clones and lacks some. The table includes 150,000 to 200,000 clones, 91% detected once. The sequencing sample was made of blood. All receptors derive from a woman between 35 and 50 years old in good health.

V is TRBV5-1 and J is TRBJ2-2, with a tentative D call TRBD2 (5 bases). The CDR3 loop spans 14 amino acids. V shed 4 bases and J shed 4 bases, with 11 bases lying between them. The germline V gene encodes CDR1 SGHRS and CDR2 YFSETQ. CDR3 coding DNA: TGCGCCAGCAGCACCGGGGTCGTCACCGGGGAGCTGTTTTTT. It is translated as CASSTGVVTGELFF.

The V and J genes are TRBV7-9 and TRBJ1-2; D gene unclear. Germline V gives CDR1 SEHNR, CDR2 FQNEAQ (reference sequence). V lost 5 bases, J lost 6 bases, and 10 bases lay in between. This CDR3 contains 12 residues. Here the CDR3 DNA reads TGTGCCAGCAGCCGGCCCACGGATGGCTACACCTTC. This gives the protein CASSRPTDGYTF.

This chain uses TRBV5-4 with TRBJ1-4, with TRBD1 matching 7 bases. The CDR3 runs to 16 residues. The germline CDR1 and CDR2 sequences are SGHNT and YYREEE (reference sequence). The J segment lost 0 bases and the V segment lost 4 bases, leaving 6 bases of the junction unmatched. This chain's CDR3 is CASSRTGDATNEKLFF. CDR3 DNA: TGTGCCAGCAGCCGGACAGGAGATGCAACTAATGAAAAACTGTTTTTT. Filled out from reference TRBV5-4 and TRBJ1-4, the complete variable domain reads ETGVTQSPTHLIKTRGQQVTLRCSSQSGHNTVSWYQQALGQGPQFIFQYYREEENGRGNFPPRFSGLQFPNYSSELNVNALELDDSALYLCASSRTGDATNEKLFFGSGTQLSVL.

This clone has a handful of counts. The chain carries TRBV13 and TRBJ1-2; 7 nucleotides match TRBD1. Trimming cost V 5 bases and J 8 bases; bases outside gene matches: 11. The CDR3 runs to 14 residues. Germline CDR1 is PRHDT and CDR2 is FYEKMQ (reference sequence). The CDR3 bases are TGTGCCAGCAGCGCCCGACAGGGCACAGGGGGCTACACCTTC. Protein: CASSARQGTGGYTF.

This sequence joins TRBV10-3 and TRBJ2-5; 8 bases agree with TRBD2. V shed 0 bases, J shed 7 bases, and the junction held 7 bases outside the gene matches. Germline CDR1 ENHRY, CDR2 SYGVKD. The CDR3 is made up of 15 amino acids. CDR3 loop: CAISESAGAGGTQYF. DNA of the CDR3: TGTGCCATCAGTGAGTCGGCAGGGGCGGGGGGGACCCAGTACTTC.

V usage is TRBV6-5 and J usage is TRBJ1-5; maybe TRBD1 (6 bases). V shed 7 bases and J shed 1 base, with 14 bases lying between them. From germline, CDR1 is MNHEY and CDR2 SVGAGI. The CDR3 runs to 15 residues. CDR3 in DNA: TGTGCCAGCACCAGAGGGGGGCAAAGCAATCAGCCCCAGCATTTT. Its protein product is CASTRGGQSNQPQHF.

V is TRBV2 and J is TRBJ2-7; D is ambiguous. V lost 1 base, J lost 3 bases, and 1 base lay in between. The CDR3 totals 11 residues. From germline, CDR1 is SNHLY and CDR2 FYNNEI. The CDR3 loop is CASSEDYEQYF. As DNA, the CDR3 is TGTGCCAGCAGTGAAGACTACGAGCAGTACTTC.

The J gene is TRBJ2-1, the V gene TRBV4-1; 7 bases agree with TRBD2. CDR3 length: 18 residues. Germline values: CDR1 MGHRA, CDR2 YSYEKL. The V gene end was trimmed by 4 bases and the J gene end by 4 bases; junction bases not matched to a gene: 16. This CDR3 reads CASSLTGLPPTGYNEQFF. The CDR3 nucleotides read TGCGCCAGCAGCCTCACGGGACTACCCCCGACGGGGTACAATGAGCAGTTCTTC.

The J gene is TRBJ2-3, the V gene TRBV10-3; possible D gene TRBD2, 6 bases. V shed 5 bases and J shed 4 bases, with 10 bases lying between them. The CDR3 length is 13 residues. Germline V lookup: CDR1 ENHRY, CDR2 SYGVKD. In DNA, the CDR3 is TGTGCCATCAGTAGCAGGGAGGCAGATACGCAGTATTTT. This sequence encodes CAISSREADTQYF.

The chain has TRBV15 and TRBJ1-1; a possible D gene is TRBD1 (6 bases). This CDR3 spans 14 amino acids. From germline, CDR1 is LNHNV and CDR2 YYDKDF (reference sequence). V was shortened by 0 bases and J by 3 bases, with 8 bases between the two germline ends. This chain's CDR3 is CATSRDRTDTEAFF. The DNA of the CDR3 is TGTGCCACCAGCAGAGATCGGACAGACACTGAAGCTTTCTTT.

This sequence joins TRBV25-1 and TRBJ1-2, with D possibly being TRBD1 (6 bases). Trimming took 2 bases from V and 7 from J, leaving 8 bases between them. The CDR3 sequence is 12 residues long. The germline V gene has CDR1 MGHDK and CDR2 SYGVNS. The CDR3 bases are TGTGCCAGCAGTGAAGACAGGCTTGGCTACACCTTC. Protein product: CASSEDRLGYTF.

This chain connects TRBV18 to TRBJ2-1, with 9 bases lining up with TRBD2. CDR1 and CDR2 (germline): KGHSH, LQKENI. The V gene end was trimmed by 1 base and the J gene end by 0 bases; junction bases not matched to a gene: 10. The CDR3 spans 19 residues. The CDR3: CASSPRPSGDASSYNEQFF. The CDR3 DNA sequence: TGTGCCAGCTCACCACGTCCTAGCGGGGACGCGAGCTCCTACAATGAGCAGTTCTTC.

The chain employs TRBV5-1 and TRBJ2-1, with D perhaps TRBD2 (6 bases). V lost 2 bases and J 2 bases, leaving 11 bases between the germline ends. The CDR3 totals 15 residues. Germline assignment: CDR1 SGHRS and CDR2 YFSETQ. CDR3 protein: CASSFSGEAYNEQFF. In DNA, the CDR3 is TGCGCCAGCAGCTTCTCGGGGGAAGCCTACAATGAGCAGTTCTTC.